This passage covers 23 T cell receptor beta chains from one sample sequenced in a study of blood T cell repertoires in COVID-19. TCRdb's table, derived via immunoSEQ multiplex PCR, lists solely in-frame clones and lacks some. The table shows around 43,000 clones, with 80% to 90% occurring only once. Material: peripheral blood. Receptors originate from a woman in her seventies with acute or convalescent COVID-19.

V and J are TRBV11-3 and TRBJ2-7; TRBD2 matches at 7 bases. CDR1 and CDR2 from the germline V gene are SGHNT and YENEEA. This CDR3 contains 16 residues. V dropped 0 bases and J dropped 0; count of bases not matched to a gene: 5. The DNA of the CDR3 is TGTGCCAGCAGCTTAGATCTTAGCGGGCACTCCTACGAGCAGTACGTC. It codes for CASSLDLSGHSYEQYV.

This clone was detected only a few times. This chain uses TRBV7-8 with TRBJ1-6, with 7 bases matching TRBD1. CDR1 SGHVS and CDR2 FQNEAQ come from the germline V gene. Germline trimming cut 1 base from V and 6 bases from J; bases unmatched to any gene: 9. This CDR3 region has 17 residues. CDR3 sequence: CASSLEGTASPNSPLHF. The CDR3 nucleotides read TGTGCCAGCAGCTTAGAGGGGACAGCTTCCCCTAATTCACCCCTCCACTTT.

This clone appeared a single time. The chain employs TRBV7-6 and TRBJ1-5; D is perhaps TRBD1 (6 bases). This CDR3 is 15 amino acids long. V lost 5 bases to trimming and J lost 2 bases, with 13 bases between them. Germline CDR1 and CDR2: SGHVS and FNYEAQ. CDR3 DNA sequence: TGTGCCAGCAGCCTACAGGGTAGAGGCAATCAGCCCCAGCATTTT. It codes for CASSLQGRGNQPQHF.

CDR3 amino acids: CASSLGTGTAYGYTF. Here the CDR3 DNA reads TGTGCCAGCAGCTTGGGGACCGGGACAGCATATGGCTACACCTTC. The chain uses TRBV11-2 and TRBJ1-2; 7 positions match TRBD1. The V gene end was trimmed by 3 bases and the J gene end by 5 bases; junction bases not matched to a gene: 9. The CDR3 consists of 15 residues. The V gene's germline CDR1 is SGHAT and CDR2 FQNNGV.

The J gene is TRBJ2-2, the V gene TRBV11-2, with D possibly matching TRBD2 (7 bases). The CDR3 has 15 residues. V lost 0 bases and J lost 7, with 12 bases in between. Germline V gene lookup returns CDR1 SGHAT and CDR2 FQNNGV. The CDR3 DNA reads TGTGCCAGCAGCTTAGAGGGGGCTAGCGGCGGGGAGCTGTTTTTT. Protein: CASSLEGASGGELFF.

The CDR3 region has the DNA TGCGCCAGCAGCTTGGATGGGGAGGGCAATCAGCCCCAGCATTTT. It is translated as CASSLDGEGNQPQHF. The chain combines TRBV5-1 with TRBJ1-5; D gene ambiguous. The V end was cut by 0 bases, the J end by 2 bases, with 9 bases between. This CDR3 has 15 residues. Germline V gene lookup returns CDR1 SGHRS and CDR2 YFSETQ.

V and J are TRBV12-3 or TRBV12-4 and TRBJ2-7, with D possibly being TRBD2 (6 bases). V dropped 4 bases and J dropped 4 bases, with 11 bases sitting between them. This CDR3 is 13 amino acids long. The CDR3 region is CASSSGAGYEQYV. CDR3 coding DNA: TGTGCCAGCAGTTCGGGAGCCGGATACGAGCAGTACGTC.

This chain links TRBV3-1 (or the pseudogene TRBV3-2) with TRBJ2-3; TRBD1 matches at 7 bases. Trimming removed 4 bases from V and 0 bases from J; junction bases left unmatched: 4. There are 15 residues in the CDR3. Germline lookup yields CDR1 LGHDT and CDR2 YNNKEL (reference sequence). CDR3 residues: CASSPGTASTDTQYF. CDR3 in DNA: TGTGCCAGCAGCCCGGGGACAGCTAGCACAGATACGCAGTATTTT.

The rearrangement uses TRBV6-6 and TRBJ1-6; the D gene is possibly TRBD1 (5 bases). This CDR3 is 15 amino acids long. Germline V gene lookup returns CDR1 MNHNY and CDR2 SVGAGI (reference sequence). Between the trimmed V and J ends, which lost 5 bases and 7 bases, there was a span of 15 bases. CDR3 in DNA: TGTGCCAGCAGTACGGCGGGGGTACTGAATTCACCCCTCCACTTT. Its protein is CASSTAGVLNSPLHF.

This chain connects TRBV12-3 or TRBV12-4 to TRBJ2-1, with TRBD1 matching over 8 bases. There are 13 residues in the CDR3. Trimming took 6 bases from V and 5 from J; bases not matched to a gene: 3. The chain's CDR3 is CASRQGVHNEQFF. CDR3 bases: TGTGCCAGCAGACAGGGGGTCCACAATGAGCAGTTCTTC.

A single count supports this clone. This rearrangement joins TRBV7-9 to TRBJ2-5; D may be TRBD2 (5 bases). The CDR3 has 15 amino acids. Per germline, CDR1 SEHNR and CDR2 FQNEAQ (reference sequence). V was cut by 0 bases and J by 2 bases, with 10 bases left in between. CDR3: CASSLAEARQETQYF. The CDR3 DNA follows: TGTGCCAGCAGCTTAGCGGAGGCGCGGCAAGAGACCCAGTACTTC.

The genes are TRBV19 and TRBJ2-1; D gene unclear. CDR1 and CDR2 from the germline V gene are LNHDA and SQIVND (reference sequence). Trimming took off 5 bases at V and 10 bases at J, with 15 bases between the two ends. The CDR3 consists of 13 residues. CDR3 nucleotides: TGTGCCAGTAGTTCTATGGTCCAATCGGAGCAGTTCTTC. As protein: CASSSMVQSEQFF.

V and J are TRBV7-2 and TRBJ2-5, with D tentatively TRBD1 (6 bases). Germline V lookup: CDR1 SGHTA, CDR2 FQGNSA. The CDR3 contains 15 residues. V lost 5 bases and J lost 2, with 15 bases in between. The CDR3 here is CASSTGQTFQETQYF. Here the CDR3 DNA reads TGTGCCAGCAGCACCGGACAGACGTTTCAAGAGACCCAGTACTTC.

V usage is TRBV7-8 and J usage is TRBJ2-5; tentative D call: TRBD1 (6 bases). This CDR3 comprises 15 residues. V gave up 1 base and J gave up 2 bases, with 11 bases separating them. The V gene's germline CDR1 is SGHVS and CDR2 FQNEAQ. CDR3 DNA sequence: TGTGCCAGCAGCTTAGTCCCAGGACAGCAAGAGACCCAGTACTTC. Amino acid sequence: CASSLVPGQQETQYF. Full variable domain (outside the CDR3, taken from reference TRBV7-8 and TRBJ2-5): GAGVSQSPRYKVAKRGQDVALRCDPISGHVSLFWYQQALGQGPEFLTYFQNEAQLDKSGLPSDRFFAERPEGSVSTLKIQRTQQEDSAVYLCASSLVPGQQETQYFGPGTRLLVL.

The V gene is TRBV29-1, the J gene TRBJ1-6; 7 bases line up with TRBD1. Per the germline V gene, CDR1 is SQVTM and CDR2 is ANQGSEA. J gave up 4 bases and V 6 bases, and 3 bases lay outside the gene matches. The CDR3 loop spans 13 amino acids. CDR3 nucleotides: TGCAGCGTCGGGACAGATTATAATTCACCCCTCCACTTT. Amino acids: CSVGTDYNSPLHF.

The chain has TRBV7-2 and TRBJ1-2; 9 bases are a match to TRBD1. The CDR3 is 14 residues long. The germline V gene encodes CDR1 SGHTA and CDR2 FQGNSA. V lost 5 bases and J lost 5; bases outside the gene matches: 6. CDR3 in amino acids: CASSPTGGWYGYTF. CDR3 nucleotides: TGTGCCAGCAGCCCTACAGGGGGCTGGTATGGCTACACCTTC.

V is TRBV11-2 and J is TRBJ2-3, with 8 bases aligning to TRBD1. The CDR3 totals 16 residues. Germline V gives CDR1 SGHAT, CDR2 FQNNGV. V lost 5 bases and J lost 4; bases outside the gene matches: 11. DNA of the CDR3: TGTGCCAGCAGCACCACGACAGGGGCGGTTGCAGATACGCAGTATTTT. Its protein product is CASSTTTGAVADTQYF.

The chain combines TRBV3-1 (or the pseudogene TRBV3-2) with TRBJ1-6; D unresolved. Trimming took 5 bases from V and 9 from J, leaving 8 bases between them. The CDR3 is 12 amino acids. Germline loops: CDR1 LGHDT, CDR2 YNNKEL (reference sequence). The CDR3 sequence is CASSSSSSPLHF. The CDR3, as DNA: TGTGCCAGCAGCTCCTCCTCTTCACCCCTCCACTTT.

The chain couples TRBV7-6 to TRBJ2-3; 10 bases are a match to TRBD2. Per the germline V gene, CDR1 is SGHVS and CDR2 is FNYEAQ. Germline trimming cut 6 bases from V and 1 base from J; bases unmatched to any gene: 4. The CDR3 has 15 residues. The CDR3 sequence is CASSSSGRGTDTQYF. CDR3 DNA: TGTGCCAGCAGTTCAAGCGGGAGGGGCACAGATACGCAGTATTTT.

This clone was detected a few times. This chain uses TRBV2 with TRBJ1-5; 10 bases are shared with TRBD1. Germline V gives CDR1 SNHLY, CDR2 FYNNEI. The CDR3 runs to 15 residues. V dropped 1 base and J dropped 4; count of bases not matched to a gene: 1. For the CDR3, the DNA is TGTGCCAGCAGTGAAGAGGGACAGGGGAATCAGCCCCAGCATTTT. Residues: CASSEEGQGNQPQHF.

The V call is TRBV29-1, the J call TRBJ1-1; D unclear. The V gene's germline CDR1 is SQVTM and CDR2 ANQGSEA. The CDR3 covers 13 residues. V dropped 6 bases and J dropped 0 bases, with 11 bases sitting between them. This CDR3 reads CSVPGVMNTEAFF. The CDR3, as DNA: TGCAGCGTCCCCGGGGTAATGAACACTGAAGCTTTCTTT.

The chain is built from TRBV7-2 and TRBJ2-1; possible D gene TRBD2, 5 bases. The CDR3 is 16 residues long. Trimming stripped 5 bases from V and 0 bases from J, with 14 bases between. Germline CDR1 and CDR2: SGHTA and FQGNSA. This chain's CDR3 is CASSPRVGSSYNEQFF. The CDR3 DNA reads TGTGCCAGCAGCCCCCGGGTAGGGAGCTCCTACAATGAGCAGTTCTTC.

The chain links TRBV24-1 to TRBJ2-1, with D possibly matching TRBD2 (6 bases). The CDR3 spans 13 residues. CDR1 and CDR2 from the germline V gene are KGHDR and SFDVKD. Trimming pared 4 bases from V and 14 bases from J, leaving 17 bases between. CDR3 in amino acids: CATSDPGTEFEFF. CDR3 in DNA: TGTGCCACCAGTGACCCCGGGACTGAATTCGAGTTCTTC.